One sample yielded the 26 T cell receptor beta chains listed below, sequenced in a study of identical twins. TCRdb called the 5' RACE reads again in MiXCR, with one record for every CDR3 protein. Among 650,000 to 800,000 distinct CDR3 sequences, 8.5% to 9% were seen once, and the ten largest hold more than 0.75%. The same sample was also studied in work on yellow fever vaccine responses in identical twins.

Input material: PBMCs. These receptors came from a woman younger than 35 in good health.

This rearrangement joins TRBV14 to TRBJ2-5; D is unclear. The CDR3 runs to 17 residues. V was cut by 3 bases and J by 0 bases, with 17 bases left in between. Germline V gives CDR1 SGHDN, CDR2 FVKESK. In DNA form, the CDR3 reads TGTGCCAGCAGCCAGTGGGTCGCAGCAATGTACCAAGAGACCCAGTACTTC. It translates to CASSQWVAAMYQETQYF.

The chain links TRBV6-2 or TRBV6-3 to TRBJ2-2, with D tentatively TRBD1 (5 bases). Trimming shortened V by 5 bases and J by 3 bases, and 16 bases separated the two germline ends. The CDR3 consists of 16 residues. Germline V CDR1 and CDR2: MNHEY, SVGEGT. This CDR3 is CASSGGVQGYTGELFF. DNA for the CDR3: TGTGCCAGCAGTGGCGGCGTCCAGGGATACACCGGGGAGCTGTTTTTT.

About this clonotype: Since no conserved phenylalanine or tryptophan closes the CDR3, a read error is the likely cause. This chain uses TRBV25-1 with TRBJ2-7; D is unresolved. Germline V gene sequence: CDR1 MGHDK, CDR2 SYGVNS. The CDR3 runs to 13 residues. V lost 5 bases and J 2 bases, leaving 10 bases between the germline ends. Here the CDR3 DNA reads TGTGCCAGCAGTTACAAGGGAACCTACGAGCAGTACTAC. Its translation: CASSYKGTYEQYY.

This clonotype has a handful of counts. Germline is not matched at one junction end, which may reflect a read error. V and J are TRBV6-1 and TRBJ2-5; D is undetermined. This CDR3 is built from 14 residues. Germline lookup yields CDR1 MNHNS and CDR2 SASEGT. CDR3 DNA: TGTGCCAGTCATCCCTCACCAAACCACGAGACCCAGTACTTC. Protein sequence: CASHPSPNHETQYF.

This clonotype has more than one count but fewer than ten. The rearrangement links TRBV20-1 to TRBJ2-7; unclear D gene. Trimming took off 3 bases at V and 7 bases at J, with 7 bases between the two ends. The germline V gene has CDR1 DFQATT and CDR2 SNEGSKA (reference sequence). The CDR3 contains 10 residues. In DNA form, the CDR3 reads TGCAGTGCTAGTGTTGGAGAGCAGTACTTC. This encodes CSASVGEQYF.

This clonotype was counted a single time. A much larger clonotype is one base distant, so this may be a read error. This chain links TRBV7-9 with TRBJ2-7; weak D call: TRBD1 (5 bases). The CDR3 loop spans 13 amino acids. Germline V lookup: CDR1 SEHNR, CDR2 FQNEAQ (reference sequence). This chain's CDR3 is CASSFTGYYKQYF. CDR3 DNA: TGTGCCAGCAGCTTCACAGGTTACTACAAGCAGTACTTC.

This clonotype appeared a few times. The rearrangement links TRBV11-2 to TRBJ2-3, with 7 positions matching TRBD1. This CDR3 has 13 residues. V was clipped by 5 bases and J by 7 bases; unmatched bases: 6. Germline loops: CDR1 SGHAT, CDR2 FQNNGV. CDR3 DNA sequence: TGTGCCAGCAGCCAAAGACAGGGTAATACGCAGTATTTT. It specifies CASSQRQGNTQYF.

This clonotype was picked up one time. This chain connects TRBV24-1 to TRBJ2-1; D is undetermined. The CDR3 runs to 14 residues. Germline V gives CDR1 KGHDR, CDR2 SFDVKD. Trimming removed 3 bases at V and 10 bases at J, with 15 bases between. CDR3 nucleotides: TGTGCCACCAGTGATGGTACTTATTCGAAGGAGCAGTTCTTC. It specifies CATSDGTYSKEQFF.

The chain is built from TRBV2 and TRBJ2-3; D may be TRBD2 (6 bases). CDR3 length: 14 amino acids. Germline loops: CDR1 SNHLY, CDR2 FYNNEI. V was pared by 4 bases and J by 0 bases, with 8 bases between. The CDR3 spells CASSVGTSTDTQYF. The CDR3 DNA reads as TGTGCCAGCAGTGTTGGGACTAGCACAGATACGCAGTATTTT.

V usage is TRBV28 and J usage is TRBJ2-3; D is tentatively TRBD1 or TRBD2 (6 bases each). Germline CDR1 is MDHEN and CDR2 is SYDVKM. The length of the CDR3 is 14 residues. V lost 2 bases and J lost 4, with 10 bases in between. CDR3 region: CASSLPRGADTQYF. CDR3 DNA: TGTGCCAGCAGTTTACCGAGGGGGGCAGATACGCAGTATTTT. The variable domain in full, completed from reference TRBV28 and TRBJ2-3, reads DVKVTQSSRYLVKRTGEKVFLECVQDMDHENMFWYRQDPGLGLRLIYFSYDVKMKEKGDIPEGYSVSREKKERFSLILESASTNQTSMYLCASSLPRGADTQYFGPGTRLTVL.

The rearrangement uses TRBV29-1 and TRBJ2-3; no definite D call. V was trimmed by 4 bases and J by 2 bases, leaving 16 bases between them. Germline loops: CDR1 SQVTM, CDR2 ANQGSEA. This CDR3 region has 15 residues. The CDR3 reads CSVGPDTISTDTQYF. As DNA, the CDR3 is TGCAGCGTTGGACCTGACACCATCTCCACAGATACGCAGTATTTT.

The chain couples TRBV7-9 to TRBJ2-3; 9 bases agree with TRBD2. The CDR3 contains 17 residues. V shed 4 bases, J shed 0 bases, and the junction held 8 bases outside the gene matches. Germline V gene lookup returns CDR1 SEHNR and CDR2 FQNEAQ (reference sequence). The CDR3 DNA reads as TGTGCCAGCAGCTCCGCCCTAGCGGGGACAAGCACAGATACGCAGTATTTT. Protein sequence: CASSSALAGTSTDTQYF. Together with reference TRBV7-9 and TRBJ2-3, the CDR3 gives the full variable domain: DTGVSQNPRHKITKRGQNVTFRCDPISEHNRLYWYRQTLGQGPEFLTYFQNEAQLEKSRLLSDRFSAERPKGSFSTLEIQRTEQGDSAMYLCASSSALAGTSTDTQYFGPGTRLTVL.

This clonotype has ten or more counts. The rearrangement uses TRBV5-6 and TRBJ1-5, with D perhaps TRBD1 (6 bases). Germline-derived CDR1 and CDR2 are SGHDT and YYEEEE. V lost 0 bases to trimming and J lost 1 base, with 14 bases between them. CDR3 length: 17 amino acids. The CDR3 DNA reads TGTGCCAGCAGCTTGGGCAGGGGCCGCGGGAGCAATCAGCCCCAGCATTTT. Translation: CASSLGRGRGSNQPQHF.

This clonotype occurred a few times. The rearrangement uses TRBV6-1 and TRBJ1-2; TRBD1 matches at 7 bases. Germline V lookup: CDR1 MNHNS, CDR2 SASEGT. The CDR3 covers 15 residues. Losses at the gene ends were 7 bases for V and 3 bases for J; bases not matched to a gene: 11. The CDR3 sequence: CASTRWGQGDYGYTF. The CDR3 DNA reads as TGTGCCAGCACCCGTTGGGGGCAGGGGGACTATGGCTACACCTTC.

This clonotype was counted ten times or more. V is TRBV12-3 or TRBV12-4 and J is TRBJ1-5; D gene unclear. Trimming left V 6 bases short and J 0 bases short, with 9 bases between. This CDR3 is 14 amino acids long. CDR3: CASRLVSSNQPQHF. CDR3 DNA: TGTGCCAGCAGGTTGGTCAGTAGCAATCAGCCCCAGCATTTT.

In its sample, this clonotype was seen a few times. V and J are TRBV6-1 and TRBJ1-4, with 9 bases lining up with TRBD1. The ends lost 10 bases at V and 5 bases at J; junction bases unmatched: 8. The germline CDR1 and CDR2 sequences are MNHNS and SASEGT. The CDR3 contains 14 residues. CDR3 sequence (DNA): TGTGCCACACGGACAGGGGCCCCCAATGAAAAACTGTTTTTT. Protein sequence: CATRTGAPNEKLFF.

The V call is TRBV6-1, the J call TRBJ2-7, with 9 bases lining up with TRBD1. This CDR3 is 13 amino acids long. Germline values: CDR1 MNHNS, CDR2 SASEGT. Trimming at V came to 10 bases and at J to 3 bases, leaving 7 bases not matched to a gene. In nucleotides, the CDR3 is TGTGCCATCGGGACAGGGTTGAACTACGAGCAGTACTTC. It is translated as CAIGTGLNYEQYF.

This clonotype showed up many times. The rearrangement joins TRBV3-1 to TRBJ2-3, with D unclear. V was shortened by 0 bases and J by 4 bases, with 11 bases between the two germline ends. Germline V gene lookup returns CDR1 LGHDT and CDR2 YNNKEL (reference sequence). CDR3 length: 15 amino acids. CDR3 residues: CASSQELGFSDTQYF. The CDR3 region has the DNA TGTGCCAGCAGCCAAGAGCTTGGTTTTTCAGATACGCAGTATTTT.

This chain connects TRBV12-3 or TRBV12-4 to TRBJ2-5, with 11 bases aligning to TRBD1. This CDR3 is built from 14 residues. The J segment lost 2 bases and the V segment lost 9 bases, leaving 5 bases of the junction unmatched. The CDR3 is CASKGTGGQETQYF. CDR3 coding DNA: TGTGCCAGTAAGGGGACAGGGGGGCAAGAGACCCAGTACTTC.

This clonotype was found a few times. The CDR3: CASRGAGSRGSMNTEAFF. In DNA form, the CDR3 reads TGTGCCAGCAGGGGAGCAGGGTCGCGAGGCTCCATGAACACTGAAGCTTTCTTT. The V gene is TRBV6-1, the J gene TRBJ1-1; the D gene is possibly TRBD1 (5 bases). Germline V gives CDR1 MNHNS, CDR2 SASEGT. The CDR3 has 18 amino acids. With 6 bases removed from V and 0 bases from J, the gap between germline ends came to 23 bases.

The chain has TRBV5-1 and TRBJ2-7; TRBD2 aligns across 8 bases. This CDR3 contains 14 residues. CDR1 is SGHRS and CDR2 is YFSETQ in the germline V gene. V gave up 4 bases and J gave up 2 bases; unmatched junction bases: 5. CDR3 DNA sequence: TGCGCCAGCAGCACTACTAGCGGCCCCTACGAGCAGTACTTC. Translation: CASSTTSGPYEQYF.

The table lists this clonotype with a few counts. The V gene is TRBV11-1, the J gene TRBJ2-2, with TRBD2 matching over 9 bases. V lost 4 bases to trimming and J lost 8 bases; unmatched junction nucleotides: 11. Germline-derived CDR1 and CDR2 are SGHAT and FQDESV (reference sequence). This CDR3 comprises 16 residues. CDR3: CASSSRLAGEIGELFF. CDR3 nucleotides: TGTGCCAGCAGCTCCCGATTAGCGGGAGAAATAGGGGAGCTGTTTTTT.

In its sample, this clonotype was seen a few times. CDR3 nucleotides: TGTGCCAGCAGTCCCATAGACACTTATGGCTACACCTTC. This gives the protein CASSPIDTYGYTF. This chain connects TRBV25-1 to TRBJ1-2; D call uncertain. The V and J ends lost 5 bases and 5 bases respectively, with 12 bases between them. This CDR3 has 13 residues. Germline assignment: CDR1 MGHDK and CDR2 SYGVNS.

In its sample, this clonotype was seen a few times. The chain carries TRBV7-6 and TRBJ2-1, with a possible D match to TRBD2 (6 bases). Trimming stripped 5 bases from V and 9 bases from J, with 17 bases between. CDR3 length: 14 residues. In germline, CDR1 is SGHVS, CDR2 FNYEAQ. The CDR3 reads CASSLGTSQGEQFF. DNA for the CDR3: TGTGCCAGCAGCCTCGGGACTTCCCAGGGTGAGCAGTTCTTC.

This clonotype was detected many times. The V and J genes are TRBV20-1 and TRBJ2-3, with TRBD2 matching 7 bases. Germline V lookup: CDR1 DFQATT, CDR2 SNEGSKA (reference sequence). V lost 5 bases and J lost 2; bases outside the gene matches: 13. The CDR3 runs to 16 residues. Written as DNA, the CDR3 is TGCAGTGCTTCAACCGGGACTACCCCTGTCACAGATACGCAGTATTTT. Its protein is CSASTGTTPVTDTQYF.

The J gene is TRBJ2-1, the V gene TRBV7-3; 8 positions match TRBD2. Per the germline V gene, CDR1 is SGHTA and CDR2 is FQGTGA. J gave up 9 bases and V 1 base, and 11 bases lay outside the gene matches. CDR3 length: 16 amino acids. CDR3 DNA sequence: TGTGCCAGCAGCTTAAGGGCGCGGGGGACTAGAAGTGAGCAGTTCTTC. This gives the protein CASSLRARGTRSEQFF.